This TCR beta chain is drawn from a study of T cell responses to AZD1222 COVID-19 vaccine. Libraries were prepared by immunoSEQ multiplex PCR; TCRdb keeps only in-frame clonotypes and omits some of them. The sample holds some 140,000 clones, around 93% seen once. This CDR3 spans 15 amino acids. With 3 bases clipped from V and 4 bases from J, the junction kept 4 bases outside the gene matches. Germline V gene sequence: CDR1 MNHEY, CDR2 SMNVEV (reference sequence). This rearrangement joins TRBV27 to TRBJ2-1, with TRBD2 identical over 9 bases. Sample: peripheral blood, taken on day 0 of AZD1222 vaccination. The clonotype comes from an adult in good health. The CDR3 coding sequence is TGTGCCAGCAGTTTCCTAGCGGGACAGTACAATGAGCAGTTCTTC. This gives the protein CASSFLAGQYNEQFF.